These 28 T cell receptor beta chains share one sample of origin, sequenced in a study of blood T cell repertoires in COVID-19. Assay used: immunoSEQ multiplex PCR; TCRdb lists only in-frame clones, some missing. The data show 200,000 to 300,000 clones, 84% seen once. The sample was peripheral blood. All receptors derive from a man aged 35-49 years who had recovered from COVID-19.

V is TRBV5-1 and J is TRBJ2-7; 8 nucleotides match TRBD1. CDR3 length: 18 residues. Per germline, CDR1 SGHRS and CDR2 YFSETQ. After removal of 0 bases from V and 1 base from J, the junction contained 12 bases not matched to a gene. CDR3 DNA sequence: TGCGCCAGCAGCTTGGGGCCCCAGGGGGCCAGTCCTTCCTACGAGCAGTACTTC. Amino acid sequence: CASSLGPQGASPSYEQYF.

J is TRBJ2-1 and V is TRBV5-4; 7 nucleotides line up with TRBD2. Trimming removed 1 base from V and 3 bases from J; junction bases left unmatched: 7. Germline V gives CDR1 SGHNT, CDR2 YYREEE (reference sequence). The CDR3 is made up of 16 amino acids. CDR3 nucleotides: TGTGCCAGCAGCTTGATTGTATCGGGGGGCTACAATGAGCAGTTCTTC. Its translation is CASSLIVSGGYNEQFF.

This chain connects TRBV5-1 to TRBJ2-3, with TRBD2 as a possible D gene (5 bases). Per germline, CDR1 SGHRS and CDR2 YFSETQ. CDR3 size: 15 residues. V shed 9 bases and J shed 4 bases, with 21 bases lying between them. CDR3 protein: CATQAEAGDPDTQYF. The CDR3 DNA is TGCGCCACCCAAGCCGAGGCGGGCGACCCAGATACGCAGTATTTT.

CDR3 DNA sequence: TGTGCCAGCGCACCCGGGACAGGGGAACTCTATGGCTACACCTTC. Translation gives CASAPGTGELYGYTF. The rearrangement joins TRBV2 to TRBJ1-2; 10 bases are a match to TRBD1. CDR1 and CDR2 from the germline V gene are SNHLY and FYNNEI. The trim removed 8 bases at V and 4 bases at J, leaving 10 bases unmatched. The CDR3 is 15 residues long.

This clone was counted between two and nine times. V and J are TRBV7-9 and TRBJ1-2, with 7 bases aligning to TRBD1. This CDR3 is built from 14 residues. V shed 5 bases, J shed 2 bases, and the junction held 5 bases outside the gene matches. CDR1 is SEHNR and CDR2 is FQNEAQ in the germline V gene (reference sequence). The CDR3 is CASSQWDSNYGYTF. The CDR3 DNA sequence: TGTGCCAGCAGCCAATGGGACAGCAACTATGGCTACACCTTC.

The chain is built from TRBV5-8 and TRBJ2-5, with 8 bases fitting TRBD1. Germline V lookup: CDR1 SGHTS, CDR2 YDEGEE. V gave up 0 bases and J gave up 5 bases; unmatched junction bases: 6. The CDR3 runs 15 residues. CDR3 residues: CASSLVVDRGETQYF. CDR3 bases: TGTGCCAGCAGCTTGGTGGTTGACAGGGGTGAGACCCAGTACTTC.

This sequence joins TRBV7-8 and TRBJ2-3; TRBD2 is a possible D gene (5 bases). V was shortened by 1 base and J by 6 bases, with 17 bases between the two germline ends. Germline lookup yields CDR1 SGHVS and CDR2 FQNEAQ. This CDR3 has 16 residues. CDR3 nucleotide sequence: TGTGCCAGCAGCTTAGAAGCGGTTGGGTCCGTTGATACGCAGTATTTT. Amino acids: CASSLEAVGSVDTQYF.

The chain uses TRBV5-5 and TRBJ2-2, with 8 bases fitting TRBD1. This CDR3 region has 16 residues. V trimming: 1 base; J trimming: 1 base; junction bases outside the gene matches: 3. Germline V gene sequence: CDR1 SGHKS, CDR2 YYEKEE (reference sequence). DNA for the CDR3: TGTGCCAGCAGCTTGTTGGGGACAGGGAACACCGGGGAGCTGTTTTTT. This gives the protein CASSLLGTGNTGELFF.

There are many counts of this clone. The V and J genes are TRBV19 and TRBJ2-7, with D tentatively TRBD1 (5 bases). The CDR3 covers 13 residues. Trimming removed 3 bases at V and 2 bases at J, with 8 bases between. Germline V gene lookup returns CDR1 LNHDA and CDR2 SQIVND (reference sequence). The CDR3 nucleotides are TGTGCCAGTAGTATGGGGCTCGCCTACGAGCAGTACTTC. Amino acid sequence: CASSMGLAYEQYF.

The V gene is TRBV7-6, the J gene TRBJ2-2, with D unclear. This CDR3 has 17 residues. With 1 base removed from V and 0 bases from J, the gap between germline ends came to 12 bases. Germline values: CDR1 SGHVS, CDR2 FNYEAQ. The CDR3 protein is CASSLEMGYANTGELFF. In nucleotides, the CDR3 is TGTGCCAGCAGCTTAGAGATGGGCTACGCGAACACCGGGGAGCTGTTTTTT.

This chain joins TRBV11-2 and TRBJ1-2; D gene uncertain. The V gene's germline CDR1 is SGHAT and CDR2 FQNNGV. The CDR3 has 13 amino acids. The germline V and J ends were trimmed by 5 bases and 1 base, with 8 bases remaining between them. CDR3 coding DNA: TGTGCCAGCAGCCCTACAGTTAACTATGGCTACACCTTC. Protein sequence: CASSPTVNYGYTF. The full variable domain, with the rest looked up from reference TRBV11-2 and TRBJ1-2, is EAGVAQSPRYKIIEKRQSVAFWCNPISGHATLYWYQQILGQGPKLLIQFQNNGVVDDSQLPKDRFSAERLKGVDSTLKIQPAKLEDSAVYLCASSPTVNYGYTFGSGTRLTVV.

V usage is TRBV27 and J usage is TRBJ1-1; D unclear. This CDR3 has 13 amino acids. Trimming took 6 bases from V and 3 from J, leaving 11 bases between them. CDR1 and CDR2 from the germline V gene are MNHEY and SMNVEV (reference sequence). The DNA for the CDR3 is TGTGCCAGCAGAACCAACTACCACACTGAAGCTTTCTTT. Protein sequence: CASRTNYHTEAFF.

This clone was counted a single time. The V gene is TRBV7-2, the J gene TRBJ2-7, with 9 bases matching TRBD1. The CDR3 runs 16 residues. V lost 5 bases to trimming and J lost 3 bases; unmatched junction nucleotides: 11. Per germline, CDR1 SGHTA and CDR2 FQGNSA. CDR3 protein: CASSRGALTGGYEQYF. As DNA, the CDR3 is TGTGCCAGCAGCAGAGGGGCCCTGACAGGGGGCTACGAGCAGTACTTC. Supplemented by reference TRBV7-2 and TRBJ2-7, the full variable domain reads GAGVSQSPSNKVTEKGKDVELRCDPISGHTALYWYRQSLGQGLEFLIYFQGNSAPDKSGLPSDRFSAERTGGSVSTLTIQRTQQEDSAVYLCASSRGALTGGYEQYFGPGTRLTVT.

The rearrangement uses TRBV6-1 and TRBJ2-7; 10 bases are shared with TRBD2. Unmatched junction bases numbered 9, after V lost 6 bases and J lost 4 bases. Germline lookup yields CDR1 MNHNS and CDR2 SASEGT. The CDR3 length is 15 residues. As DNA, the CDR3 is TGTGCCAGCAGCTCCTTAAGAGCGGGAGGGTACGAGCAGTACTTC. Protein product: CASSSLRAGGYEQYF.

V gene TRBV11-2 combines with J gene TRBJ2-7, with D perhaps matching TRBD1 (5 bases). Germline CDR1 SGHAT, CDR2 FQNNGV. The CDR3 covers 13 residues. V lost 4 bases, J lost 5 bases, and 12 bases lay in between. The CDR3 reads CASSYLVGDEQYF. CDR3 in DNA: TGTGCCAGCAGCTACCTCGTAGGGGACGAGCAGTACTTC.

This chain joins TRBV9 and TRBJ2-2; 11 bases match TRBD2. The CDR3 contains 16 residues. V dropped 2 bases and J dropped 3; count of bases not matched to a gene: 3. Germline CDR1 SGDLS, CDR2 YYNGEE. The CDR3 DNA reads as TGTGCCAGCAGCGTGACTAGCGGGGAGCACACCGGGGAGCTGTTTTTT. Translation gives CASSVTSGEHTGELFF.

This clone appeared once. The CDR3 sequence is CASTLRNGNEQYF. The CDR3 coding sequence is TGTGCCAGCACCCTTCGCAACGGGAACGAGCAGTACTTC. The chain uses TRBV2 and TRBJ2-7, with D perhaps matching TRBD2 (5 bases). The length of the CDR3 is 13 residues. V dropped 7 bases and J dropped 5 bases, with 15 bases sitting between them. Germline CDR1 SNHLY, CDR2 FYNNEI.

CDR3 protein: CASSITPAVYSNQPQHF. Written as DNA, the CDR3 is TGTGCCAGTAGTATAACCCCCGCGGTTTATAGCAATCAGCCCCAGCATTTT. The chain combines TRBV19 with TRBJ1-5; D is undetermined. The CDR3 spans 17 residues. Germline values: CDR1 LNHDA, CDR2 SQIVND (reference sequence). V lost 2 bases and J 0 bases, leaving 14 bases between the germline ends. Using reference TRBV19 and TRBJ1-5 for the parts outside the CDR3, the full variable domain is DGGITQSPKYLFRKEGQNVTLSCEQNLNHDAMYWYRQDPGQGLRLIYYSQIVNDFQKGDIAEGYSVSREKKESFPLTVTSAQKNPTAFYLCASSITPAVYSNQPQHFGDGTRLSIL.

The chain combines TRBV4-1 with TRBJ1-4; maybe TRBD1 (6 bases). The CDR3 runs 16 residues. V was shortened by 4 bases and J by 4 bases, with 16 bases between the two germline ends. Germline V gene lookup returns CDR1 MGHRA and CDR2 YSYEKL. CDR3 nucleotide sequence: TGCGCCAGCAGCCTACACGGGGGGCAGCGTAATGAAAAACTGTTTTTT. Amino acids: CASSLHGGQRNEKLFF.

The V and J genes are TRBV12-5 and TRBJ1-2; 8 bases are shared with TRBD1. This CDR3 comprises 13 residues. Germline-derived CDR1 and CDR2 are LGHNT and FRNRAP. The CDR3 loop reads CVTPRGPGDGYTF. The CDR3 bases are TGTGTCACACCCAGGGGGCCTGGTGATGGCTACACCTTC. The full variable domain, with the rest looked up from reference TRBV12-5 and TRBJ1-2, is DARVTQTPRHKVTEMGQEVTMRCQPILGHNTVFWYRQTMMQGLELLAYFRNRAPLDDSGMPKDRFSAEMPDATLATLKIQPSEPRDSAVYFCVTPRGPGDGYTFGSGTRLTVV.

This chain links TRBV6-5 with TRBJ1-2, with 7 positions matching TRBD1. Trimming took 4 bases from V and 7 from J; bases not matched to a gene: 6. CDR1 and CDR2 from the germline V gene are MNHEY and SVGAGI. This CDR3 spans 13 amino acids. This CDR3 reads CASSSTGFGGYTF. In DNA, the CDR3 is TGTGCCAGCAGTTCGACAGGGTTTGGTGGCTACACCTTC.

The CDR3 nucleotides read TGTGCCAGCAGTGGGGACAGGGGGCAGCCCCCGGGTAGCAATCAGCCCCAGCATTTT. It translates to CASSGDRGQPPGSNQPQHF. The chain joins TRBV6-1 to TRBJ1-5; 12 bases match TRBD1. V was clipped by 4 bases and J by 0 bases; unmatched bases: 10. Germline V CDR1 and CDR2: MNHNS, SASEGT. The CDR3 length is 19 residues.

CDR3 in DNA: TGTGCCAGCAGCCTGGACAGGATCCTGGGCTACACCTTC. This translates into CASSLDRILGYTF. This sequence joins TRBV5-5 and TRBJ1-2, with TRBD1 matching over 7 bases. J lost 8 bases, V lost 4 bases, and 8 bases had no gene match. The CDR3 contains 13 residues. Germline CDR1 reads SGHKS; CDR2 reads YYEKEE (reference sequence).

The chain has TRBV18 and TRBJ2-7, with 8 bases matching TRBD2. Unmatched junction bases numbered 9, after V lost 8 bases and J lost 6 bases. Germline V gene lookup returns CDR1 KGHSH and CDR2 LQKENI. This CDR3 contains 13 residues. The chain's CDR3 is CASLTSERSEQYF. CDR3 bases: TGTGCCAGCCTGACTAGCGAGCGATCCGAGCAGTACTTC.

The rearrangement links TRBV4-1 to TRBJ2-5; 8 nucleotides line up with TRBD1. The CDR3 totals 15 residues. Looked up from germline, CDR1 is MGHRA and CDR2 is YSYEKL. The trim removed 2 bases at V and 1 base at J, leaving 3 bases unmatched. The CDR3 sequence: CASSQPDRVQETQYF. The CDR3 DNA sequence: TGCGCCAGCAGCCAACCGGACAGGGTCCAAGAGACCCAGTACTTC.

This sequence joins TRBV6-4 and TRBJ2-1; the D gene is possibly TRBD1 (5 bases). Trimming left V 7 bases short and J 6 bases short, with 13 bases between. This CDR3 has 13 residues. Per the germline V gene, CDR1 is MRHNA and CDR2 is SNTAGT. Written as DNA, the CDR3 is TGTGCCAGCACCCTACAGGTGCTCAATGAGCAGTTCTTC. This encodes CASTLQVLNEQFF.

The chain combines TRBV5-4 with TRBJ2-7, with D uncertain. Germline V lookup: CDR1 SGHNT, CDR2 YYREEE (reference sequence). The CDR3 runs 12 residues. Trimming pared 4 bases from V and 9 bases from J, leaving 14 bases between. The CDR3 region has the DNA TGTGCCAGCAGCCTAGACCAAGAAAGGCAGTACTTC. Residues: CASSLDQERQYF.

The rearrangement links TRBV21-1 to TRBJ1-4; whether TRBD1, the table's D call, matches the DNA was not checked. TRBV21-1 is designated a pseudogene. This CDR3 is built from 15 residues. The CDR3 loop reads CASSKLEDTPEKLFF. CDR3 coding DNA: TGTGCCAGCAGCAAATTAGAGGACACTCCTGAAAAACTGTTTTTT.